These T cell receptor beta chains were read from a single sample in a study of post-analysis software for immune sequencing data. Each CDR3 protein is one row after TCRdb ran MiXCR on the PCR reads. The table lists about 620,000 distinct CDR3 sequences, around 44% of them singletons, with under 2% in the top ten. The sequencing input was blood. The receptors were sampled from a girl aged 5-17 years with multiple sclerosis. The CDR3 runs from the conserved cysteine through the conserved F or W. The D gene is left open where the match is weak. Some rows mark clone size as missing; the rest say once, few, many or name a class of expanded clone.

D,V,size,J,CDR3,DNA
NA,TRBV10-3,NA,TRBJ2-6,CAISRESGASVLTF,TGTGCCATCAGCCGGGAATCCGGGGCCAGCGTCCTGACTTTC
NA,TRBV5-1,few,TRBJ1-1,CASSLGGRTEAFF,TGTGCCAGCAGTTTGGGGGGCCGCACTGAAGCTTTCTTT
NA,TRBV7-2,few,TRBJ2-1,CASSFDTYNEQFF,TGTGCCAGCAGCTTTGACACCTACAATGAGCAGTTCTTC
TRBD1,TRBV5-1,NA,TRBJ1-1,CASGRDRGDTEAFF,TGCGCCAGCGGCCGGGACAGGGGAGACACTGAAGCTTTCTTT
NA,TRBV6-1,NA,TRBJ1-2,CASTGGKGSGYTF,TGTGCCAGCACCGGCGGAAAGGGCTCCGGCTACACCTTC
TRBD2,TRBV12-3/TRBV12-4,NA,TRBJ2-7,CASSSALKRGSYEQYF,TGTGCCAGCAGTTCCGCCCTTAAGCGGGGCTCCTACGAGCAGTACTTC
NA,TRBV19,few,TRBJ1-2,CASSIVSGSNYGYTF,TGTGCCAGTAGTATCGTATCGGGGTCCAACTATGGCTACACCTTC
NA,TRBV12-3/TRBV12-4,once,TRBJ1-1,CASSFTGESEAFF,TGTGCCAGCAGTTTTACCGGAGAGTCTGAAGCTTTCTTT
NA,TRBV12-3/TRBV12-4,few,TRBJ2-7,CASSYRGSSGEQYF,TGTGCCAGCAGTTACCGAGGGTCCTCTGGCGAGCAGTACTTC
NA,TRBV7-2,NA,TRBJ2-7,CASSFSRQYEQYF,TGTGCCAGCAGCTTTAGTCGACAATACGAGCAGTACTTC
NA,TRBV12-3/TRBV12-4,NA,TRBJ2-3,CASSLRGSSTDAQYF,TGTGCCAGCAGTTTACGCGGTTCTAGCACAGATGCGCAGTATTTT
NA,TRBV6-2/TRBV6-3,NA,TRBJ2-1,CASSPFSSYNEQFF,TGTGCCAGCAGCCCCTTCAGCTCCTACAATGAGCAGTTCTTC
NA,TRBV20-1,NA,TRBJ2-3,CSASVTRASLSTDTQYF,TGCAGTGCTAGTGTGACACGAGCTAGCTTAAGCACAGATACGCAGTATTTT
NA,TRBV20-1,NA,TRBJ2-7,CSAKLDQASYEQYF,TGCAGTGCAAAACTAGACCAGGCCTCCTACGAGCAGTACTTC
NA,TRBV12-3/TRBV12-4,few,TRBJ2-3,CASTTVGDTQYF,TGTGCCAGCACCACTGTTGGGGATACGCAGTATTTT
NA,TRBV5-5,NA,TRBJ1-2,CASSLAGERNGYTF,TGTGCCAGCAGCTTGGCGGGGGAGCGGAATGGCTACACCTTC
TRBD2,TRBV6-1,few,TRBJ2-7,CASSRYPGTSGASSYEQYF,TGTGCCAGCAGCCGATACCCCGGGACTAGCGGGGCGAGCTCCTACGAGCAGTACTTC
NA,TRBV4-1,few,TRBJ2-1,CASSQRNRASRDNEQFF,TGCGCCAGCAGCCAGAGGAACAGGGCGTCCCGGGACAATGAGCAGTTCTTC
TRBD1,TRBV5-1,NA,TRBJ2-1,CASSGQGYNEQFF,TGCGCCAGCAGTGGACAGGGGTACAATGAGCAGTTCTTC
NA,TRBV29-1,NA,TRBJ2-1,CSVGGARSSYNEQFF,TGCAGCGTTGGTGGAGCCCGAAGCTCCTACAATGAGCAGTTCTTC
TRBD2,TRBV9,NA,TRBJ2-1,CASSVGAGGPIEQFF,TGTGCCAGCAGCGTAGGGGCGGGGGGGCCTATTGAGCAGTTCTTC
NA,TRBV5-1,NA,TRBJ1-1,CASSLALGMNTEAFF,TGCGCCAGCAGCTTGGCCCTGGGCATGAACACTGAAGCTTTCTTT
NA,TRBV5-1,NA,TRBJ2-7,CASSLGYRLSYEQYF,TGCGCCAGCAGCTTGGGTTACAGACTTTCCTACGAGCAGTACTTC
NA,TRBV7-2,few,TRBJ2-1,CASSLGWSDEQFF,TGTGCCAGCAGCTTAGGGTGGAGCGATGAGCAGTTCTTC
TRBD2,TRBV7-7,NA,TRBJ2-5,CASGPSGNQETQYF,TGTGCTAGCGGACCTAGCGGGAACCAAGAGACCCAGTACTTC
NA,TRBV6-5,NA,TRBJ2-1,CASSYDPGVGSYNEQFF,TGTGCCAGCAGTTATGACCCGGGCGTGGGCTCCTACAATGAGCAGTTCTTC